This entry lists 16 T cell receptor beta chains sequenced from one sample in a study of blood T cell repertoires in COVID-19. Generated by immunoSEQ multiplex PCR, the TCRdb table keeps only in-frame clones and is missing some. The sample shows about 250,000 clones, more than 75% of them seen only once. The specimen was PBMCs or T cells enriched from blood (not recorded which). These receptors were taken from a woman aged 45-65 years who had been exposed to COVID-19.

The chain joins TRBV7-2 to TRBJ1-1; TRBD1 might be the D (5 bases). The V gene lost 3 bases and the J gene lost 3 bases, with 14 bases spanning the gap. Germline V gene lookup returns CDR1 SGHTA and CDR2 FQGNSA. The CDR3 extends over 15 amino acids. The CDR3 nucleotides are TGTGCCAGCAGCTTCAGCCGGGGGTCTTACACTGAAGCTTTCTTT. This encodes CASSFSRGSYTEAFF.

The CDR3: CASSLRALAGGLYNEQFF. CDR3 DNA: TGTGCCAGCAGCTTACGGGCACTAGCGGGGGGCCTCTACAATGAGCAGTTCTTC. The chain is built from TRBV11-2 and TRBJ2-1; the match to TRBD2 covers 12 bases. This CDR3 is built from 18 residues. V lost 2 bases to trimming and J lost 3 bases; unmatched junction nucleotides: 8. CDR1 and CDR2 from the germline V gene are SGHAT and FQNNGV.

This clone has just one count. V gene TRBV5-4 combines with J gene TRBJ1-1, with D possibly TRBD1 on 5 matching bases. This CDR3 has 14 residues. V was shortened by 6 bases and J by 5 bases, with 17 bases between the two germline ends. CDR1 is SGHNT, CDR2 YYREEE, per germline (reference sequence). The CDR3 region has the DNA TGTGCCAGCACCTTCGGGGGGGATGGGACTGAAGCTTTCTTT. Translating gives CASTFGGDGTEAFF.

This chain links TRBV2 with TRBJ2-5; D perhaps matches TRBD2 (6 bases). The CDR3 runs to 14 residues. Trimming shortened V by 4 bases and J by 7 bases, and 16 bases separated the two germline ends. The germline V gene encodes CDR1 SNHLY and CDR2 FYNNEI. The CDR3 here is CASSGDTLGGTQYF. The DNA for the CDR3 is TGTGCCAGCAGTGGCGACACCCTGGGGGGGACCCAGTACTTC.

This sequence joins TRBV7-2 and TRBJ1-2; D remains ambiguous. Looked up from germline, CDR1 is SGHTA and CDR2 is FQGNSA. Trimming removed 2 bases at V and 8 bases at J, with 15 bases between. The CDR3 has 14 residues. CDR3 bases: TGTGCCAGCAGCTTACGGACTCTTTGGGTAGGCTACACCTTC. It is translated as CASSLRTLWVGYTF.

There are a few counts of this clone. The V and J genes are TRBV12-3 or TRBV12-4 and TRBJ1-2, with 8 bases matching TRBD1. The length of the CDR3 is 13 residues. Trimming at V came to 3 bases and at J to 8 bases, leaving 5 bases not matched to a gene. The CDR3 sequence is CASSFGDRYGYTF. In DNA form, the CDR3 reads TGTGCCAGCAGTTTTGGGGACAGGTACGGCTACACCTTC.

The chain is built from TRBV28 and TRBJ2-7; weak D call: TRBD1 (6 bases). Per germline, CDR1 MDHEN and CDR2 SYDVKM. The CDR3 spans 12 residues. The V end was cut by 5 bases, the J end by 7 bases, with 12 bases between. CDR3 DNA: TGTGCCAGCAGTCAACAGGGTAGGGAGCAGTACTTC. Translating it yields CASSQQGREQYF. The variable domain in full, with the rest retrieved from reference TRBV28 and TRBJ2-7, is DVKVTQSSRYLVKRTGEKVFLECVQDMDHENMFWYRQDPGLGLRLIYFSYDVKMKEKGDIPEGYSVSREKKERFSLILESASTNQTSMYLCASSQQGREQYFGPGTRLTVT.

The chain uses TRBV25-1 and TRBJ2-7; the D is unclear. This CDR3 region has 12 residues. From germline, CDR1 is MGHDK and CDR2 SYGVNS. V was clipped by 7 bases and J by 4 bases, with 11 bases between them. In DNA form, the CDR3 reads TGTGCCAGCACAAATGAGCGATACGAGCAGTACTTC. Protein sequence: CASTNERYEQYF.

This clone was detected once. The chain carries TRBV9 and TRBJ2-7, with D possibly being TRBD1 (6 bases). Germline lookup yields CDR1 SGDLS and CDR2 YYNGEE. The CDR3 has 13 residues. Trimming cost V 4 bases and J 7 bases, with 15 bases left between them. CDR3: CASSTLQGGEQYF. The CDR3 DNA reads TGTGCCAGCAGCACCCTACAGGGTGGGGAGCAGTACTTC.

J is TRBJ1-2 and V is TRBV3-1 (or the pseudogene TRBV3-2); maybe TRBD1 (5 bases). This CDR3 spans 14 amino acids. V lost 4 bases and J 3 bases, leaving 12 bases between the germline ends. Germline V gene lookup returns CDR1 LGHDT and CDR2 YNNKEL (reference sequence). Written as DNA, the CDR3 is TGTGCCAGCAGCCGGTCGGGGGGTGACTATGGCTACACCTTC. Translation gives CASSRSGGDYGYTF.

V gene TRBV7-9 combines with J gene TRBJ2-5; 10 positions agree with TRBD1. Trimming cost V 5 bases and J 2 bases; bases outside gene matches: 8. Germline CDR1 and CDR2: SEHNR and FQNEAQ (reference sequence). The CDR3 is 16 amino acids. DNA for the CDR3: TGTGCCAGCAGCGTGGAGGGACAGGGGAATCAAGAGACCCAGTACTTC. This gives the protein CASSVEGQGNQETQYF.

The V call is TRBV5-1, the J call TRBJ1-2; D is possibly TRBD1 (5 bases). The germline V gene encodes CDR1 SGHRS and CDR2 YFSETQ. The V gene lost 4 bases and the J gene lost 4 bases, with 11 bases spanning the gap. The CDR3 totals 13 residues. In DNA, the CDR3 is TGCGCCAGCAGCCCGGGGGGGGGCTATGGCTACACCTTC. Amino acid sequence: CASSPGGGYGYTF.

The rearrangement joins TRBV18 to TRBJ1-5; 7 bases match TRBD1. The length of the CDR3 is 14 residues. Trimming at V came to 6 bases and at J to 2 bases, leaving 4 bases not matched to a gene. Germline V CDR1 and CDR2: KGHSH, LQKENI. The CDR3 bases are TGTGCCAGCTCCCTCGACAGGGGCAATCAGCCCCAGCATTTT. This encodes CASSLDRGNQPQHF.

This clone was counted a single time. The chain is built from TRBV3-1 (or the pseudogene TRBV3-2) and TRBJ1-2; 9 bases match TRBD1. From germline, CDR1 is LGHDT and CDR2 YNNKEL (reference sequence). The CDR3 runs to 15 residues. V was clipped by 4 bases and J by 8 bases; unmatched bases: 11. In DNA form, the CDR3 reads TGTGCCAGCAGCCTAAGGGCAGGACAGGGGTTCGGCTACACCTTC. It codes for CASSLRAGQGFGYTF.

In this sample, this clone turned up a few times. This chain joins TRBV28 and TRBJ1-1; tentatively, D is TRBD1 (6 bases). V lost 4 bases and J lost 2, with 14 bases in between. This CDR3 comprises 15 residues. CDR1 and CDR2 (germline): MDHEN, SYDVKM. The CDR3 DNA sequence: TGTGCCAGCAGTTGGATGACAGGTCAAAACACTGAAGCTTTCTTT. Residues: CASSWMTGQNTEAFF.

The CDR3 nucleotides read TGTGCCAGCAGAAGGTACAGGGGGGGTGAGCCCCAGCATTTT. Protein sequence: CASRRYRGGEPQHF. V is TRBV2 and J is TRBJ1-5; 8 bases align to TRBD1. With 6 bases clipped from V and 8 bases from J, the junction kept 9 bases outside the gene matches. This CDR3 has 14 amino acids. Germline V lookup: CDR1 SNHLY, CDR2 FYNNEI. Full variable domain (missing parts from reference TRBV2 and TRBJ1-5): EPEVTQTPSHQVTQMGQEVILRCVPISNHLYFYWYRQILGQKVEFLVSFYNNEISEKSEIFDDQFSVERPDGSNFTLKIRSTKLEDSAMYFCASRRYRGGEPQHFGDGTRLSIL.